Only a few counts were recorded for the clone carrying this T cell receptor beta chain. Its antigen is currently unknown. This sample stems from a study of T cells after yellow fever vaccination. TCR cDNA, made by 5'RACE template switching, carried an added universal primer site and UMIs. TCRdb re-called the 5' RACE reads through MiXCR, storing one row per CDR3 protein. Among 450,000 to 650,000 distinct CDR3 sequences, about 14% were seen once, and the ten largest hold 11% to 15%. Study-wide points: A small proportion of clonotypes was detected in both the CD4 and CD8 compartments. Abundant clonotypes from the bulk population could get into FACS-sorted repertoires as contaminants.

The material sequenced was PBMCs, taken on the day of the yellow fever booster vaccination. This receptor was obtained from a man younger than 45 who received the YFV17D yellow fever vaccine.

CDR3 nucleotides: TGTGCCAGCAGCACCCGGACCCAGGACACTGAAGCTTTCTTT. Its translation: CASSTRTQDTEAFF. This chain uses TRBV13 with TRBJ1-1, with D uncertain. Germline V gene sequence: CDR1 PRHDT, CDR2 FYEKMQ (reference sequence). Trimming removed 5 bases from V and 3 bases from J, with 13 bases in between. This CDR3 is built from 14 residues. Complete variable domain (other parts from reference TRBV13 and TRBJ1-1): AAGVIQSPRHLIKEKRETATLKCYPIPRHDTVYWYQQGPGQDPQFLISFYEKMQSDKGSIPDRFSAQQFSDYHSELNMSSLELGDSALYFCASSTRTQDTEAFFGQGTRLTVV.